This T cell receptor beta chain was retrieved from a study of T cells expressing NK-cell markers. TCRdb re-called the 5' RACE reads, yielding one record per CDR3 amino acid sequence without DNA. The sample includes 150,000 to 160,000 distinct CDR3 sequences. The germline gives CDR1 MNHEY, CDR2 SVGAGI. The length of the CDR3 is 15 residues. Material for sequencing was blood T cells: a sorted CD56 or NKG2C T cell subset, CD4+ or CD8+ T cells, or bulk PBMC T cells (not recorded which). The clonotype originates from a woman between 50 and 59 years old in good health. The rearrangement joins TRBV6-5 to TRBJ2-2; the D call of TRBD1 rests on TCRdb alone, since no DNA is present to check it. The CDR3 loop reads CASSYPRDGTGELFF.